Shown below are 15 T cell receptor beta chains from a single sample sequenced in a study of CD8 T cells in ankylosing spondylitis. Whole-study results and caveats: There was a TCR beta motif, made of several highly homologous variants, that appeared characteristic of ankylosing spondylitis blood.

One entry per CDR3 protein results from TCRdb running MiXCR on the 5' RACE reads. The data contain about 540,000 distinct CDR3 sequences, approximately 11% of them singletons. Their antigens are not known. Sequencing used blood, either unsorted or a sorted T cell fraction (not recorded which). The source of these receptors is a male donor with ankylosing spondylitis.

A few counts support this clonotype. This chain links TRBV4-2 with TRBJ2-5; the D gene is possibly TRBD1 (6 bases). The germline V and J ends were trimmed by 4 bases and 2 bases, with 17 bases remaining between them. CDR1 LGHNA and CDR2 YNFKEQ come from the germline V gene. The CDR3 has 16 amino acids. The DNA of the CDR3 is TGTGCCAGCAGCCCAGGGGCTGGGTCACATCAAGAGACCCAGTACTTC. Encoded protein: CASSPGAGSHQETQYF.

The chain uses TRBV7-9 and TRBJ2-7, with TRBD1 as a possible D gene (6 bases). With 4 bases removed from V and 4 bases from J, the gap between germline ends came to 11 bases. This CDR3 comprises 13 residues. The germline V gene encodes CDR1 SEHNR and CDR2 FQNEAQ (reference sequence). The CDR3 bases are TGTGCCAGCAGCTGGGGGCTCGGATACGAGCAGTACGTC. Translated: CASSWGLGYEQYV.

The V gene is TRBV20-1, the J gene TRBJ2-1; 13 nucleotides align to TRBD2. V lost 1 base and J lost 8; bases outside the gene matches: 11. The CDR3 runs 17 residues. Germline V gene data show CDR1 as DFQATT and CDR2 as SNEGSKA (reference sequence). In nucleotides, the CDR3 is TGCAGTGCTAGAGGTCTTGGACTAGCGGGAGTTAGGGATGAGCAGTTCTTC. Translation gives CSARGLGLAGVRDEQFF.

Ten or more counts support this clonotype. The CDR3 DNA reads as TGCAGTGTGGGGGGCTATAGCAATCAGCCCCAGCATTTT. Protein sequence: CSVGGYSNQPQHF. The V call is TRBV20-1, the J call TRBJ1-5; a possible D gene is TRBD1 (6 bases). Germline V CDR1 and CDR2: DFQATT, SNEGSKA (reference sequence). Trimming took 7 bases from V and 0 from J, leaving 10 bases between them. The CDR3 is 13 amino acids.

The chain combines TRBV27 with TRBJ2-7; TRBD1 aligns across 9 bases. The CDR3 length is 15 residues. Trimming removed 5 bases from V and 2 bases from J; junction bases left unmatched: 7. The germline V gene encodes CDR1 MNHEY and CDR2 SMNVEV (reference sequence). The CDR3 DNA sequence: TGTGCCAGCAGTATCAACAGGGGGCCAACCTACGAGCAGTACGTC. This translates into CASSINRGPTYEQYV.

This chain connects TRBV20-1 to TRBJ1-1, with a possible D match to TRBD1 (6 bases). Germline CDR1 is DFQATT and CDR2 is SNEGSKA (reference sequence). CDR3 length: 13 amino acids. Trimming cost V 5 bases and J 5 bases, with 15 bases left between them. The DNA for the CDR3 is TGCAGTGCTCGGGACACCCGAGGGACTGAAGCTTTCTTT. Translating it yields CSARDTRGTEAFF.

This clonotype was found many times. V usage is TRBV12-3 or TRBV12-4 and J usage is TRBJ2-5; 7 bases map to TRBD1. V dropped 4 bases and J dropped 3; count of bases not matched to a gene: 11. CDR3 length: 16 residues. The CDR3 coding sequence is TGTGCCAGCAGTTCCGCACCCGGGACAGCTAAAGAGACCCAGTACTTC. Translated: CASSSAPGTAKETQYF.

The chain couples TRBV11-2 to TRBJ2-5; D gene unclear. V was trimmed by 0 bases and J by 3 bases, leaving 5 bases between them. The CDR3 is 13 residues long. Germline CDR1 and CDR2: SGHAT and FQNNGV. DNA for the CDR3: TGTGCCAGCAGCTTAGACCAGGAAGAGACCCAGTACTTC. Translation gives CASSLDQEETQYF.

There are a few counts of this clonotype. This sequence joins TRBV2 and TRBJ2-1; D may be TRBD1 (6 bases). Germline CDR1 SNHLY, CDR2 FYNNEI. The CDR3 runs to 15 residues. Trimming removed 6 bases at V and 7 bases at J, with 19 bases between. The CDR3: CASSQTRQAGNEQFF. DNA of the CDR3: TGTGCCAGCAGCCAAACCCGACAGGCTGGGAATGAGCAGTTCTTC.

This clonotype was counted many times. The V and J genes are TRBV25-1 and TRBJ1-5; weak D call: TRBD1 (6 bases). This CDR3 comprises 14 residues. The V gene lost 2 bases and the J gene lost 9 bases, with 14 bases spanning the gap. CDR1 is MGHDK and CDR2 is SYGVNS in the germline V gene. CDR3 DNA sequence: TGTGCCAGCAGTGAAGGGGGCCCGGGACGGCCCCAGCATTTT. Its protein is CASSEGGPGRPQHF.

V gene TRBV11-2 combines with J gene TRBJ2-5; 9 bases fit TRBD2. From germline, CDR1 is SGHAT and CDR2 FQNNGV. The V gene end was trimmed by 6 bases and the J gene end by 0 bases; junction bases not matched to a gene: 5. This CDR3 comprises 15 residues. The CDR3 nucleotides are TGTGCCAGCAGACGGACTAGCGCCAACCAAGAGACCCAGTACTTC. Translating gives CASRRTSANQETQYF.

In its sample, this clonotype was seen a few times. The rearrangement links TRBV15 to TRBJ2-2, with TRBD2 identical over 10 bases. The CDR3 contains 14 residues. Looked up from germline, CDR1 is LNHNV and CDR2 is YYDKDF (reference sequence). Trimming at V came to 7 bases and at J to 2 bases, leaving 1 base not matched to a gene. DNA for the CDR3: TGTGCCACCAAACTAGCGGGAAACACCGGGGAGCTGTTTTTT. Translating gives CATKLAGNTGELFF.

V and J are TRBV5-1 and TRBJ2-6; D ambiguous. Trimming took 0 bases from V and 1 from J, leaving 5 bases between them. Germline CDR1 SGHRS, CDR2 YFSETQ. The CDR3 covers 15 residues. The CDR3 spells CASSLEWSGANVLTF. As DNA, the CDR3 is TGCGCCAGCAGCTTGGAATGGTCTGGGGCCAACGTCCTGACTTTC.

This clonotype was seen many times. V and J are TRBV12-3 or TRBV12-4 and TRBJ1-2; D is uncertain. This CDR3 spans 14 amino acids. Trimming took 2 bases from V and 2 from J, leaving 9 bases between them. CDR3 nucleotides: TGTGCCAGCAGTTTAAATCGTCAGAACTATGGCTACACCTTC. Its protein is CASSLNRQNYGYTF.

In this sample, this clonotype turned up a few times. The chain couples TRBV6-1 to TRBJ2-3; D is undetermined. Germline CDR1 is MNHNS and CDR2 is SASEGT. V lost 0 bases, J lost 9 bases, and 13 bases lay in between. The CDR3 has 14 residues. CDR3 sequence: CASSEAWVAGTQYF. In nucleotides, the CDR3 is TGTGCCAGCAGTGAAGCGTGGGTAGCTGGGACGCAGTATTTT.